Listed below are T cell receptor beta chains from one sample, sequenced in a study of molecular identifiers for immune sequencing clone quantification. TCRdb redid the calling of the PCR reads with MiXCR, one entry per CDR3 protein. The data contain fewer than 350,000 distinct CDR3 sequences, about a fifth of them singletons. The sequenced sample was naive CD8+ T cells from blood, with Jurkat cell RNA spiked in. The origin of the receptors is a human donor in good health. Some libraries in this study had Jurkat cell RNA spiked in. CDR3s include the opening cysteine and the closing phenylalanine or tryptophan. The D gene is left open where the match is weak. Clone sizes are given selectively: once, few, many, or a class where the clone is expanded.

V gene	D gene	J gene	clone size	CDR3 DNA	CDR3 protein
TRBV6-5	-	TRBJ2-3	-	TGTGCCAGCAGTTACGTCGGGGGCACAGATACGCAGTATTTT	CASSYVGGTDTQYF
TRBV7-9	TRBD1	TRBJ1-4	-	TGTGCCAGCAGCTCCCCTCGGCAGGGGGCGAAACTGTTTTTT	CASSSPRQGAKLFF
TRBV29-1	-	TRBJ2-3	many	TGCAGCGTTGAGTTGAGTCGGGGAACGCAGTATTTT	CSVELSRGTQYF
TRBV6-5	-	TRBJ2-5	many	TGTGCCAGCAGTTACTCGACCGGGGTCCCCGGTCACCAAGAGACCCAGTACTTC	CASSYSTGVPGHQETQYF
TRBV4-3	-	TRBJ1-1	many	TGCGCCAGCAGCCACTCTGGACGGGCGAACACTGAAGCTTTCTTT	CASSHSGRANTEAFF
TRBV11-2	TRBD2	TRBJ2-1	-	TGTGCCAGCAGCCGACTCGCGGGACTAGCGGGAGTGCATGAGCAGTTCTTC	CASSRLAGLAGVHEQFF
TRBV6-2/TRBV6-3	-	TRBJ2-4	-	TGTGCCAGCAGTTACAACTTTTTACAGGGATTGGCCAAAAACATTCAGTACTTC	CASSYNFLQGLAKNIQYF
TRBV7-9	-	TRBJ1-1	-	TGTGCCAGCAGCTTGGAAACTGATCGAGCTTTCTTT	CASSLETDRAFF
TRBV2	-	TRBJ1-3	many	TGTGCCAGCAGTGTCGCGATCTCTGGAAACACCATATATTTT	CASSVAISGNTIYF
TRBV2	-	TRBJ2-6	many	TGTGCCAGCAGTGAGACCCCGCTTTCTGGGGCCAACGTCCTGACTTTC	CASSETPLSGANVLTF
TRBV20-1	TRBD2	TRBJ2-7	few	TGCAGTGCCTCCTCTAGCGGGAGGTCCTACGAGCAGTACTTC	CSASSSGRSYEQYF
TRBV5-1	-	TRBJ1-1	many	TGCGCCAGCAGCTTTGAGCAGAACACTGAAGCTTTCTTT	CASSFEQNTEAFF
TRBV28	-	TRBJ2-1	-	TGTGCCACTGAGGACCGGGACTTCCTCTACAATGAGCAGTTCTTC	CATEDRDFLYNEQFF
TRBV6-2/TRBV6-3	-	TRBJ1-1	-	TGTGCCAGCAGTTACGGACCTGGCGCTGAAGCTTTCTTT	CASSYGPGAEAFF
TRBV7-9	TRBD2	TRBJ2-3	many	TGTGCCAGCAGCCCCGAGCGGGAGGATACGCAGTATTTT	CASSPEREDTQYF
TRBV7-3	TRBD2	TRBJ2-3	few	TGTGCCAGCAGCGAAGGGACTAGCGGGAGGTATAGCACAGATACGCAGTATTTT	CASSEGTSGRYSTDTQYF
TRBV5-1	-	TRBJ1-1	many	TGCGCCAGCAGCTTGGAATTCCCGGAAGGAAACACTGAAGCTTTCTTT	CASSLEFPEGNTEAFF
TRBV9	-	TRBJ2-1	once	TGTGCCAACAGCGTAGGGGACTCCCCCAACTATGAGCAGTTCTTC	CANSVGDSPNYEQFF
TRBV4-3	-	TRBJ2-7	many	TGCGCCAGCAGCCAACTCCTCGAGGACGAGCAGTACTTC	CASSQLLEDEQYF
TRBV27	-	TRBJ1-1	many	TGTGCCAGCAGTCTATCGACACAGAACACTGAAGCTTTCTTT	CASSLSTQNTEAFF
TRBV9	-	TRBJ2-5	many	TGTGCCAGCAGCGCCAGGGGACTTACGCAAGAGACCCAGTACTTC	CASSARGLTQETQYF
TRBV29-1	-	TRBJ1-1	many	TGCAGCGTTGCCGCTCATTCCCTATGGGGTATCGCTGAAGCTTTCTTT	CSVAAHSLWGIAEAFF
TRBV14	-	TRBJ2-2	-	TGTGCCAGCAGCCAAGATAGTGGGCGCAGCACCGGGGAGCTGTTTTTT	CASSQDSGRSTGELFF
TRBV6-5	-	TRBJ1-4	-	TGTGCCAGCAGTTACGAGGGTGAAGAACTGTTTTTT	CASSYEGEELFF
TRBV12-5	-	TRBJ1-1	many	TGTGCTAGTGGTTTGGCTTCCACCTTGAACACTGAAGCTTTCTTT	CASGLASTLNTEAFF
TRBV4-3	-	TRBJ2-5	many	TGCGCCAGCAGCCAAGACTACGACCCTGGCTGGACCCAGTACTTC	CASSQDYDPGWTQYF
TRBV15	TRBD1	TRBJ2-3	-	TGTGCCACCAGCAGAAGCCCGGGACAGGGGCCACCGGATACGCAGTATTTT	CATSRSPGQGPPDTQYF